The 8 T cell receptor beta chains presented below share a single source sample, sequenced in a study of shared clonotypes between healthy human individuals. Profiled with immunoSEQ multiplex PCR; TCRdb holds only in-frame clones, not every one. The sample contains some 2,000,000 clones, over 85% of which appear only once. The naive CD8 population came from CD45RO-negative cells selected for CCR7, without terminally differentiated effector memory CD45RA+ cells. Sample: naive CD8+ T cells sorted from blood. These receptors originate from a man between 18 and 35 years old in good health.

V is TRBV11-2 and J is TRBJ2-5; 8 positions agree with TRBD2. The CDR3 loop spans 12 amino acids. Germline V gives CDR1 SGHAT, CDR2 FQNNGV. V lost 5 bases to trimming and J lost 4 bases; unmatched junction nucleotides: 0. CDR3 in amino acids: CASSAGGETQYF. The CDR3 DNA sequence: TGTGCCAGCAGCGCGGGGGGAGAGACCCAGTACTTC.

This chain uses TRBV28 with TRBJ1-2; tentatively, D is TRBD1 (6 bases). Per germline, CDR1 MDHEN and CDR2 SYDVKM. The CDR3 loop spans 13 amino acids. Trimming pared 2 bases from V and 7 bases from J, leaving 11 bases between. CDR3 DNA sequence: TGTGCCAGCAGTTTACCAGGGGCCAGTGGCTACACCTTC. Amino acids: CASSLPGASGYTF.

The chain recombines TRBV7-6 with TRBJ2-7, with 10 bases matching TRBD2. V was pared by 3 bases and J by 6 bases, with 8 bases of the junction left unmatched. From germline, CDR1 is SGHVS and CDR2 FNYEAQ. This CDR3 comprises 15 residues. The CDR3 region is CASSFLASSGSEQYF. CDR3 sequence (DNA): TGTGCCAGCAGCTTTTTGGCGTCTAGCGGGAGCGAGCAGTACTTC.

The gene calls are TRBV19 and TRBJ2-6; D is undetermined. Germline CDR1 is LNHDA and CDR2 is SQIVND (reference sequence). The V end lost 1 base, the J end lost 2 bases, and 6 bases lay between the germline ends. The CDR3 has 15 amino acids. The CDR3 bases are TGTGCCAGTAGTATAGCGAGTGCTGGGGCCAACGTCCTGACTTTC. Amino acids: CASSIASAGANVLTF.

The rearrangement uses TRBV30 and TRBJ1-4; D is ambiguous. V lost 3 bases and J 7 bases, leaving 15 bases between the germline ends. The germline gives CDR1 GTSNPN, CDR2 SVGIG (reference sequence). The CDR3 totals 14 residues. The CDR3 nucleotides read TGTGCCTGGAGGGAGTCCCCGCCGGTTGAAAAACTGTTTTTT. This translates into CAWRESPPVEKLFF. The entire variable domain, with the rest obtained from reference TRBV30 and TRBJ1-4, is as follows: SQTIHQWPATLVQPVGSPLSLECTVEGTSNPNLYWYRQAAGRGLQLLFYSVGIGQISSEVPQNLSASRPQDRQFILSSKKLLLSDSGFYLCAWRESPPVEKLFFGSGTQLSVL.

The chain is built from TRBV7-9 and TRBJ1-2, with D unresolved. Trimming removed 10 bases from V and 4 bases from J, with 13 bases in between. This CDR3 comprises 12 residues. From germline, CDR1 is SEHNR and CDR2 FQNEAQ (reference sequence). The CDR3 DNA sequence: TGTGCCACCGACGGGCGGTTCTATGGCTACACCTTC. Its translation is CATDGRFYGYTF. The complete variable domain, with remaining parts taken from reference TRBV7-9 and TRBJ1-2, reads DTGVSQNPRHKITKRGQNVTFRCDPISEHNRLYWYRQTLGQGPEFLTYFQNEAQLEKSRLLSDRFSAERPKGSFSTLEIQRTEQGDSAMYLCATDGRFYGYTFGSGTRLTVV.

The chain couples TRBV2 to TRBJ2-3; TRBD1 matches at 9 bases. The germline V gene encodes CDR1 SNHLY and CDR2 FYNNEI. The CDR3 has 17 residues. Unmatched junction bases numbered 10, after V lost 3 bases and J lost 3 bases. The CDR3 loop reads CASSDISQGAETDTQYF. CDR3 nucleotides: TGTGCCAGCAGTGATATCTCACAGGGGGCTGAAACAGATACGCAGTATTTT.

The rearrangement links TRBV5-5 to TRBJ1-3; no reliable D call. The CDR3 consists of 14 residues. Per the germline V gene, CDR1 is SGHKS and CDR2 is YYEKEE (reference sequence). Trimming removed 2 bases from V and 2 bases from J, with 8 bases in between. The CDR3, as DNA: TGTGCCAGCAGCTTTAGGACGCCTGGAAACACCATATATTTT. Protein: CASSFRTPGNTIYF.